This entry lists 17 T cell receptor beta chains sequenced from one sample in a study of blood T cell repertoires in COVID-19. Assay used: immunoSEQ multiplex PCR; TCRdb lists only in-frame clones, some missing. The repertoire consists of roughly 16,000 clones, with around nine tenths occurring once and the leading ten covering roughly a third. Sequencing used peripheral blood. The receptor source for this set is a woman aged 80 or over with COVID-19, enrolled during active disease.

CDR3 amino acids: CASSLIAGGGTEAFF. The CDR3, as DNA: TGTGCCAGCAGCTTAATTGCAGGGGGAGGCACTGAAGCTTTCTTT. The chain recombines TRBV7-3 with TRBJ1-1, with 7 nucleotides matching TRBD1. The CDR3 extends over 15 amino acids. The junction had 6 bases not matched to a gene; V was cut back by 1 base and J by 4 bases. The V gene's germline CDR1 is SGHTA and CDR2 FQGTGA. Variable domain in full (rest from reference TRBV7-3 and TRBJ1-1): GAGVSQTPSNKVTEKGKYVELRCDPISGHTALYWYRQSLGQGPEFLIYFQGTGAADDSGLPNDRFFAVRPEGSVSTLKIQRTERGDSAVYLCASSLIAGGGTEAFFGQGTRLTVV.

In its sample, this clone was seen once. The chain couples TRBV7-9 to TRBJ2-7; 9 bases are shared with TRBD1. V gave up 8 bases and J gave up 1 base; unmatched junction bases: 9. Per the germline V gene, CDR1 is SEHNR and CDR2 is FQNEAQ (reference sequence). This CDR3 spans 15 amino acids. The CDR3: CASLPGTGWSYEQYF. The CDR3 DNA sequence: TGTGCCAGCTTACCCGGGACAGGGTGGTCCTACGAGCAGTACTTC.

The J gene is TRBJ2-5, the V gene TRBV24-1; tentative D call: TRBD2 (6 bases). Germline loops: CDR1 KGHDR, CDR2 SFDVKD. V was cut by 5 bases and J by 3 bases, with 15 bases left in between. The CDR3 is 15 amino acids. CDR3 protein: CATSAGREPEETQYF. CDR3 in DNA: TGTGCCACCAGTGCCGGACGGGAGCCTGAAGAGACCCAGTACTTC.

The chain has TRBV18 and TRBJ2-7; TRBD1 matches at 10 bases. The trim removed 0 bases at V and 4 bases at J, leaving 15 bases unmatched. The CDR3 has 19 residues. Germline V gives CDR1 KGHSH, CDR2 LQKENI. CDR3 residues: CASSPPRGQGGGGGYEQYF. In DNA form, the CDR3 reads TGTGCCAGCTCACCACCCCGCGGACAGGGGGGGGGTGGTGGATACGAGCAGTACTTC.

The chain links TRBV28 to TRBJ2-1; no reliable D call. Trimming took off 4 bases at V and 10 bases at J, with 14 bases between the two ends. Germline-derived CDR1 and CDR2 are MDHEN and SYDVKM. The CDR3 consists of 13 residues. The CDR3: CASSSQKGNEQFF. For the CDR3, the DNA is TGTGCCAGCAGTTCACAGAAAGGCAACGAGCAGTTCTTC.

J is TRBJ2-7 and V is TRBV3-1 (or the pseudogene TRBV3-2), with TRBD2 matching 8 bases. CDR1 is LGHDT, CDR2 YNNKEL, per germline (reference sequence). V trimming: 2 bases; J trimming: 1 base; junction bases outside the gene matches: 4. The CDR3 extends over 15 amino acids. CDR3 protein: CASSQPGLASYEQYF. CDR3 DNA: TGTGCCAGCAGCCAACCCGGACTAGCTTCCTACGAGCAGTACTTC.

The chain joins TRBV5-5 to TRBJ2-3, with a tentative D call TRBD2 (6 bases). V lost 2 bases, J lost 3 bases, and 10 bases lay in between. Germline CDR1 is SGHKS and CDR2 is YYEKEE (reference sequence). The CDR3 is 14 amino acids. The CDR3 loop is CASSLEEGTDTQYF. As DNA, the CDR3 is TGTGCCAGCAGCTTAGAGGAGGGGACAGATACGCAGTATTTT. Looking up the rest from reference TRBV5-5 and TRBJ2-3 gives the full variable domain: DAGVTQSPTHLIKTRGQQVTLRCSPISGHKSVSWYQQVLGQGPQFIFQYYEKEERGRGNFPDRFSARQFPNYSSELNVNALLLGDSALYLCASSLEEGTDTQYFGPGTRLTVL.

CDR3 DNA: TGCGCCAGCAGCCCTAGCGGGGGGGAAACAGATACGCAGTATTTT. Protein: CASSPSGGETDTQYF. The chain joins TRBV5-1 to TRBJ2-3; TRBD2 matches 12 bases. Trimming cost V 4 bases and J 3 bases; bases outside gene matches: 3. Looked up from germline, CDR1 is SGHRS and CDR2 is YFSETQ. The CDR3 extends over 15 amino acids.

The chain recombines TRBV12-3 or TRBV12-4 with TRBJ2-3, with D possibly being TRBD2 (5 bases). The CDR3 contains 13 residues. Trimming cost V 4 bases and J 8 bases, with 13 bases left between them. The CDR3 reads CASSYGGMSTQYF. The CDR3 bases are TGTGCCAGCAGTTACGGAGGCATGAGTACGCAGTATTTT.

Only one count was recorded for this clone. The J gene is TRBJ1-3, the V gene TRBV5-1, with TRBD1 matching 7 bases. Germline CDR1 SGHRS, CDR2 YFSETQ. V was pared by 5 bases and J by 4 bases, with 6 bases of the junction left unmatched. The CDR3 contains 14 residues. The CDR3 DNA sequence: TGCGCCAGCAGGACCCAGGGGGAAGGAAACACCATATATTTT. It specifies CASRTQGEGNTIYF.

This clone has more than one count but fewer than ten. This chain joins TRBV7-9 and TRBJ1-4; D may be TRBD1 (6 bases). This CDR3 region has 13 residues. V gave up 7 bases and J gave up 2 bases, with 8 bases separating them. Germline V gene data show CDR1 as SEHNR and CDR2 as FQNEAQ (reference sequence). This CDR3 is CASKQGTNEKLFF. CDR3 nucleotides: TGTGCCAGCAAACAGGGCACTAATGAAAAACTGTTTTTT.

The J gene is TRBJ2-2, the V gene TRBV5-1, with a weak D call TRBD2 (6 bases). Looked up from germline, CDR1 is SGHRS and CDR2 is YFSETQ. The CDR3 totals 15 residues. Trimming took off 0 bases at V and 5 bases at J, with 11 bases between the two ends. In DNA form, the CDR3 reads TGCGCCAGCAGCTTGGCGGTGGGGGGAACCGGGGAGCTGTTTTTT. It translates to CASSLAVGGTGELFF.

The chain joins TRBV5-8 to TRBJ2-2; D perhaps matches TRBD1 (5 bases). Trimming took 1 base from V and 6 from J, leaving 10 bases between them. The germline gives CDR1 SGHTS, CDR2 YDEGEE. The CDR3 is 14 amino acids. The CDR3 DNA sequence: TGTGCCAGCAGCTTGAAGGGGTTTCCCGGGGAGCTGTTTTTT. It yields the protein CASSLKGFPGELFF.

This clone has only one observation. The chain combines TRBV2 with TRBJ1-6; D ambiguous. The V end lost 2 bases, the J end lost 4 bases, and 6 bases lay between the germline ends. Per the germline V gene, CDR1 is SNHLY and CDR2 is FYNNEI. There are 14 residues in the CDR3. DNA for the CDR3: TGTGCCAGCAGTGAAACGGGTTATAATTCACCCCTCCACTTT. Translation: CASSETGYNSPLHF. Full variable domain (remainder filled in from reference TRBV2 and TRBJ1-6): EPEVTQTPSHQVTQMGQEVILRCVPISNHLYFYWYRQILGQKVEFLVSFYNNEISEKSEIFDDQFSVERPDGSNFTLKIRSTKLEDSAMYFCASSETGYNSPLHFGNGTRLTVT.

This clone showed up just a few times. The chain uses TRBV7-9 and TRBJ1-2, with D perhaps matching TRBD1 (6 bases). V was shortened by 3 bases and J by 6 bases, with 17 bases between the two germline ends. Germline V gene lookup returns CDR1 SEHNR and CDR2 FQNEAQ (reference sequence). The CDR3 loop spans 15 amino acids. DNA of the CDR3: TGTGCCAGCAGCTTGAGTCAGGGGATCGCTGATGGCTACACCTTC. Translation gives CASSLSQGIADGYTF.

The chain's CDR3 is CASSNGQAPGAQYF. Written as DNA, the CDR3 is TGTGCCAGCAGCAATGGACAGGCCCCCGGAGCGCAGTATTTT. The rearrangement joins TRBV7-2 to TRBJ2-3; 7 bases are a match to TRBD1. From germline, CDR1 is SGHTA and CDR2 FQGNSA. V trimming: 5 bases; J trimming: 10 bases; junction bases outside the gene matches: 12. CDR3 size: 14 residues.

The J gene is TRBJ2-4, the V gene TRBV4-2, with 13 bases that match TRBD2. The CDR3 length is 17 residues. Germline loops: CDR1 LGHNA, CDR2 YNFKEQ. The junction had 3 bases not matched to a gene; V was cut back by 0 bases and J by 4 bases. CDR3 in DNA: TGTGCCAGCAGCCAAGAACTAGCGGGAGGGAAAAAAAACATTCAGTACTTC. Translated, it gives CASSQELAGGKKNIQYF.